This is a list of T cell receptor beta chains from one sample in a study of blood T cell repertoires in COVID-19. This table comes from immunoSEQ multiplex PCR, and its TCRdb copy is limited to in-frame clones, with some not included. The sample includes about 230,000 clones, over 80% seen only once; the top ten take 27%. Sequencing was carried out using peripheral blood. The receptors were sampled from a man in his forties with acute or convalescent COVID-19. Both conserved end residues are part of each CDR3. Each record gives: J gene, V gene, D gene, clone size, CDR3 protein, CDR3 DNA. The D gene is left open where the match is weak. Clone size is not always given. Where it is, it says once, few, many or a class for expanded clones.

TRBJ2-5	TRBV6-5	NA	NA	CATRRGLQETQYF	TGTGCCACCCGTAGGGGTTTGCAAGAGACCCAGTACTTC
TRBJ2-7	TRBV5-1	TRBD1	NA	CASSLAGGRGTYEQYF	TGCGCCAGCAGCTTGGCAGGGGGCAGGGGGACCTACGAGCAGTACTTC
TRBJ2-7	TRBV6-5	TRBD2	NA	CASRTGLAGSYEQYF	TGTGCCAGCAGAACCGGACTAGCGGGTTCCTACGAGCAGTACTTC
TRBJ2-7	TRBV2	TRBD2	NA	CASSERLAGLYEQYF	TGTGCCAGCAGTGAAAGACTAGCGGGACTCTACGAGCAGTACTTC
TRBJ1-1	TRBV19	NA	NA	CASSVQGHQDTEAFF	TGTGCCAGTAGTGTCCAGGGTCATCAGGACACTGAAGCTTTCTTT
TRBJ2-1	TRBV5-1	TRBD2	NA	CASSFRTSPYNEQFF	TGCGCCAGCAGCTTCCGGACTAGTCCCTACAATGAGCAGTTCTTC
TRBJ1-1	TRBV25-1	NA	NA	CASSPRGAEAFF	TGTGCCAGCAGTCCCCGGGGTGCCGAAGCTTTCTTT
TRBJ2-7	TRBV4-2	TRBD2	NA	CASSQLGTSGTYEQYF	TGTGCCAGCAGCCAACTCGGGACTAGCGGAACCTACGAGCAGTACTTC
TRBJ2-7	TRBV12-3/TRBV12-4	NA	once	CASTSSPQYEQYF	TGTGCCAGCACTAGCAGTCCCCAGTACGAGCAGTACTTC
TRBJ2-7	TRBV6-1	NA	NA	CASSDEFYEQYF	TGTGCCAGCAGTGACGAGTTCTACGAGCAGTACTTC
TRBJ2-2	TRBV3-1/TRBV3-2	NA	NA	CASSHQLGNGELFF	TGTGCCAGCAGCCACCAACTAGGGAACGGGGAGCTGTTTTTT
TRBJ2-1	TRBV19	TRBD2	NA	CASSIGGRRHNEQFF	TGTGCCAGTAGTATTGGCGGGAGGAGGCACAATGAGCAGTTCTTC
TRBJ2-2	TRBV10-3	TRBD2	NA	CAISGLAGDTGELFF	TGTGCCATCAGTGGACTAGCGGGAGATACCGGGGAGCTGTTTTTT
TRBJ1-5	TRBV19	NA	NA	CAKISDPDQPQHF	TGTGCCAAAATCAGCGATCCTGATCAGCCCCAGCATTTT
TRBJ2-1	TRBV29-1	NA	NA	CSVEGRDHNEQFF	TGCAGCGTTGAGGGGCGGGACCACAATGAGCAGTTCTTC
TRBJ1-5	TRBV28	NA	NA	CASSFGGVGNQPQHF	TGTGCCAGCAGTTTCGGCGGGGTCGGCAATCAGCCCCAGCATTTT
TRBJ2-5	TRBV7-9	TRBD2	NA	CASSLGSGLAGEETQYF	TGTGCCAGCAGCTTAGGATCGGGACTAGCGGGAGAAGAGACCCAGTACTTC
TRBJ2-3	TRBV6-2/TRBV6-3	TRBD1	NA	CASSKPGQTTDTQYF	TGTGCCAGCAGTAAGCCGGGACAGACCACAGATACGCAGTATTTT
TRBJ2-7	TRBV7-6	NA	NA	CASSLTGNIGEQYF	TGTGCCAGCAGCTTAACAGGGAATATAGGCGAGCAGTACTTC
TRBJ2-3	TRBV12-3/TRBV12-4	NA	few	CASRGLDTQYF	TGTGCCAGCAGGGGACTCGATACGCAGTATTTT
TRBJ2-2	TRBV5-4	TRBD2	NA	CASSSAGGPSGELFF	TGTGCCAGCAGTTCCGCGGGAGGGCCTTCAGGGGAGCTGTTTTTT
TRBJ2-7	TRBV6-5	NA	NA	CASGRREQYF	TGTGCCAGCGGGAGGCGCGAGCAGTACTTC
TRBJ2-7	TRBV4-1	NA	NA	CASSQDLGRLAHQRIYEQYF	TGCGCCAGCAGCCAAGATCTGGGAAGGCTAGCCCACCAGAGAATATACGAGCAGTACTTC
TRBJ2-1	TRBV30	TRBD2	NA	CAYQREYVNEQFF	TGTGCCTATCAGCGGGAGTACGTCAATGAGCAGTTCTTC
TRBJ2-5	TRBV15	TRBD1	NA	CATSIRQGASETQYF	TGTGCCACCAGCATCAGGCAGGGGGCAAGTGAGACCCAGTACTTC
TRBJ1-3	TRBV14	NA	once	CASSHLNPGVSGNTIYF	TGTGCCAGCAGCCATTTAAACCCAGGGGTCTCTGGAAACACCATATATTTT
TRBJ2-4	TRBV6-1	NA	NA	CASSEIDIQYF	TGTGCCAGCAGTGAAATAGACATTCAGTACTTC
TRBJ1-5	TRBV30	NA	few	CAWSPGISNQPQHF	TGTGCCTGGAGTCCAGGGATAAGTAATCAGCCCCAGCATTTT
TRBJ2-7	TRBV6-6	TRBD2	NA	CASSHGLAGYSYEQYF	TGTGCCAGCAGCCACGGACTAGCGGGATACTCCTACGAGCAGTACTTC